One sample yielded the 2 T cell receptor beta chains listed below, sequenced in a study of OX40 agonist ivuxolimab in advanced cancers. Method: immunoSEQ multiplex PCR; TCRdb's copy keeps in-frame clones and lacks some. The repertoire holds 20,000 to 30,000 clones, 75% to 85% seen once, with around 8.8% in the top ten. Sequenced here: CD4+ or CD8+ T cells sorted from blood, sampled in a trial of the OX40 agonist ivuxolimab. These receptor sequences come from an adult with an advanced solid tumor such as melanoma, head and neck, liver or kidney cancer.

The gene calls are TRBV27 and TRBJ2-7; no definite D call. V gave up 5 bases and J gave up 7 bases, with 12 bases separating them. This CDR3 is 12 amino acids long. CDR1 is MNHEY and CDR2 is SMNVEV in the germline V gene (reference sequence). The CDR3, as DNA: TGTGCCAGCAGTGCCGGTCTGGGGGAGCAGTACTTC. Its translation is CASSAGLGEQYF.

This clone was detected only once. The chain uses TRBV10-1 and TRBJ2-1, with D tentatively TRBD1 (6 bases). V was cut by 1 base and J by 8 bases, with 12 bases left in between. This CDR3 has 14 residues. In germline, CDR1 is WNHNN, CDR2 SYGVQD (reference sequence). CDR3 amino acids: CASSEFGGADEQFF. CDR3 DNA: TGCGCCAGCAGTGAGTTTGGGGGCGCGGATGAGCAGTTCTTC.